The 17 T cell receptor beta chains given below trace back to one sample, sequenced in a study of blood T cells in healthy people across ages (dated by TCRdb to about 2015). Library construction relied on 5' RACE. The run used an Illumina HiSeq 2500. The second PCR ran for roughly 7 to 12 cycles and used a J-beta primer mix along with a sample-barcoded 5' primer. The public reads were reprocessed in TCRdb via fastp at Q25 and MiXCR, keeping in-frame beta chains. Each entry merges the rows of one CDR3 protein and shows their most common DNA and genes. For this sample there are around 800,000 distinct CDR3 sequences; more than 25% appear just once. The ten largest clones capture around 3% of the sample. These data were also reused for a study on T cells of mothers and their children.

Specimen: blood. These receptors were obtained from a boy aged 5-17 years in good health.

The V gene is TRBV7-8, the J gene TRBJ2-1; no clear D. CDR1 SGHVS and CDR2 FQNEAQ come from the germline V gene. There are 12 residues in the CDR3. The ends were cut back, 2 bases at V and 13 bases at J, with 12 bases in the middle. This chain's CDR3 is CASSLSQSLQFF. CDR3 coding DNA: TGTGCCAGCAGCTTAAGCCAAAGCCTCCAGTTCTTC. Variable domain in full (rest from reference TRBV7-8 and TRBJ2-1): GAGVSQSPRYKVAKRGQDVALRCDPISGHVSLFWYQQALGQGPEFLTYFQNEAQLDKSGLPSDRFFAERPEGSVSTLKIQRTQQEDSAVYLCASSLSQSLQFFGPGTRLTVL.

The rearrangement joins TRBV11-2 to TRBJ2-5; a possible D gene is TRBD1 (5 bases). The J call is doubtful: the DNA matches TRBJ2-7 better. CDR1 and CDR2 (germline): SGHAT, FQNNGV. This CDR3 region has 13 residues. CDR3 in amino acids: CASSGAPTYEQYF. The DNA for the CDR3 is TGTGCCAGCAGCGGGGCACCAACCTACGAGCAGTACTTC.

This rearrangement joins TRBV9 to TRBJ2-1, with TRBD2 matching over 8 bases. Trimming at V came to 4 bases and at J to 2 bases, leaving 11 bases not matched to a gene. The CDR3 is 17 residues long. Germline values: CDR1 SGDLS, CDR2 YYNGEE. CDR3 region: CASSPQFRAGAYNEQFF. Here the CDR3 DNA reads TGTGCCAGCAGCCCCCAGTTCCGAGCGGGGGCCTACAATGAGCAGTTCTTC. The full variable domain, with the rest looked up from reference TRBV9 and TRBJ2-1, is DSGVTQTPKHLITATGQRVTLRCSPRSGDLSVYWYQQSLDQGLQFLIQYYNGEERAKGNILERFSAQQFPDLHSELNLSSLELGDSALYFCASSPQFRAGAYNEQFFGPGTRLTVL.

The gene calls are TRBV27 and TRBJ1-1; tentative D call: TRBD1 (5 bases). CDR1 and CDR2 (germline): MNHEY, SMNVEV (reference sequence). The CDR3 runs 14 residues. V lost 3 bases and J 5 bases, leaving 13 bases between the germline ends. The CDR3: CASSLRPGSTEAFF. In DNA, the CDR3 is TGTGCCAGCAGTTTGAGGCCAGGGTCGACTGAAGCTTTCTTT.

V usage is TRBV12-3 or TRBV12-4 and J usage is TRBJ2-5; D not resolved. V was clipped by 3 bases and J by 5 bases, with 13 bases between them. CDR3 length equals 14 residues. CDR3 sequence reads: CASSFISPEETQYF. The DNA for the CDR3 is TGTGCCAGCAGTTTTATCTCCCCCGAGGAGACCCAGTACTTC.

This clonotype has just a few counts. The V and J genes are TRBV4-2 and TRBJ1-4, with D tentatively TRBD1 (6 bases). Trimming removed 0 bases from V and 4 bases from J, with 9 bases in between. The CDR3 extends over 15 amino acids. CDR1 and CDR2 from the germline V gene are LGHNA and YNFKEQ. This CDR3 reads CASSQDKGVNEKLFF. CDR3 coding DNA: TGTGCCAGCAGCCAAGATAAGGGGGTTAATGAAAAACTGTTTTTT.

The genes are TRBV20-1 and TRBJ2-1; the match to TRBD2 covers 12 bases. CDR3 length: 14 residues. V lost 5 bases, J lost 9 bases, and 8 bases stayed unmatched. Germline assignment: CDR1 DFQATT and CDR2 SNEGSKA (reference sequence). The CDR3 is CSAGPSGGAAEQFF. The CDR3 DNA reads as TGCAGTGCTGGACCTAGCGGGGGGGCTGCTGAGCAGTTCTTC.

This clonotype was seen more than once but under ten times. This sequence joins TRBV10-1 and TRBJ1-4; D unclear. The germline V and J ends were trimmed by 4 bases and 7 bases, with 13 bases remaining between them. CDR1 and CDR2 from the germline V gene are WNHNN and SYGVQD (reference sequence). The CDR3 has 14 residues. The CDR3 DNA sequence: TGCGCCAGCAGTGGGACCCAAGAAGGTGAAAAACTGTTTTTT. Protein product: CASSGTQEGEKLFF.

The V call is TRBV2, the J call TRBJ2-5; D ambiguous. Trimming pared 2 bases from V and 11 bases from J, leaving 15 bases between. This CDR3 spans 13 amino acids. CDR1 is SNHLY, CDR2 FYNNEI, per germline. The CDR3 sequence is CASSELPPLGQYF. The CDR3 DNA sequence: TGTGCCAGCAGTGAACTCCCACCCCTGGGGCAGTACTTC.

The chain employs TRBV2 and TRBJ2-4; D unclear. The CDR3 extends over 15 amino acids. Trimming removed 9 bases at V and 0 bases at J, with 15 bases between. From germline, CDR1 is SNHLY and CDR2 FYNNEI. The CDR3 coding sequence is TGTGCCAGTCGGCCCCCAGAGGAAGCCAAAAACATTCAGTACTTC. Translated, it gives CASRPPEEAKNIQYF.

V and J are TRBV27 and TRBJ2-7; 8 bases line up with TRBD1. The germline gives CDR1 MNHEY, CDR2 SMNVEV (reference sequence). The CDR3 length is 14 residues. V shed 3 bases, J shed 6 bases, and the junction held 7 bases outside the gene matches. The CDR3 loop is CASSFWQGASEQYF. Written as DNA, the CDR3 is TGTGCCAGCAGTTTTTGGCAGGGGGCAAGCGAGCAGTACTTC.

The chain uses TRBV27 and TRBJ1-5; the D is unclear. Trimming cost V 2 bases and J 0 bases, with 11 bases left between them. The germline gives CDR1 MNHEY, CDR2 SMNVEV (reference sequence). The CDR3 runs to 16 residues. The CDR3 spells CASSLRSTDSNQPQHF. DNA of the CDR3: TGTGCCAGCAGTTTAAGGTCTACGGATAGCAATCAGCCCCAGCATTTT.

This clonotype was observed a handful of times. The chain recombines TRBV29-1 with TRBJ2-1; no firm D call. The CDR3 has 11 amino acids. Trimming stripped 5 bases from V and 9 bases from J, with 11 bases between. Germline V gene data show CDR1 as SQVTM and CDR2 as ANQGSEA. The CDR3 sequence: CSVSKDVEQFF. As DNA, the CDR3 is TGCAGCGTTTCAAAGGATGTTGAGCAGTTCTTC.

A remark on this clonotype: The junction and the germline gene differ at one end; a read error may be behind it. This chain joins TRBV29-1 and TRBJ2-3; 8 nucleotides line up with TRBD2. Germline CDR1 is SQVTM and CDR2 is ANQGSEA. The CDR3 spans 13 residues. CDR3 sequence: CSVARSGGDTRYF. The CDR3 region has the DNA TGCAGCGTTGCGAGGAGCGGGGGAGATACGCGGTATTTT.

J is TRBJ2-1 and V is TRBV2; possibly TRBD1 or TRBD2 for D (5 bases each). CDR3 length equals 15 residues. From germline, CDR1 is SNHLY and CDR2 FYNNEI. Trimming left V 4 bases short and J 4 bases short, with 14 bases between. Written as DNA, the CDR3 is TGTGCCAGCAGTGGGGGGATAGCAACATACAATGAGCAGTTCTTC. Amino acid sequence: CASSGGIATYNEQFF.

DNA for the CDR3: TGTGCCAGCAGTTTAACCCAGGTTGGAACCTACGAGCAGTACTTC. It yields the protein CASSLTQVGTYEQYF. This chain uses TRBV12-3 or TRBV12-4 with TRBJ2-5; no firm D call. The DNA end is a closer match to TRBJ2-7, so the J assignment may be wrong. The CDR3 covers 15 residues.

This clonotype showed up just a few times. This chain joins TRBV3-1 and TRBJ1-5, with 7 bases fitting TRBD1. CDR1 is LGHDT, CDR2 YNNKEL, per germline (reference sequence). The CDR3 contains 14 residues. The V gene end was trimmed by 3 bases and the J gene end by 9 bases; junction bases not matched to a gene: 8. The CDR3: CASSQGQLDTPQHF. The CDR3 nucleotides are TGTGCCAGCAGCCAGGGACAGCTCGATACGCCCCAGCATTTT.